These T cell receptor beta chains were read from a single sample in a study of T cell responses to AZD1222 COVID-19 vaccine. The table came from immunoSEQ multiplex PCR; TCRdb's copy has only in-frame clones and leaves some out. Here the sample spans some 90,000 clones, about 89% being singletons. Here the sequenced sample was peripheral blood, taken 28 days after the second AZD1222 dose. The source is an adult who received the AZD1222 COVID-19 vaccine. CDR3s include the opening cysteine and the closing phenylalanine or tryptophan. The D gene is left open where the match is weak. Part of the rows lack a size; the others show once, few, many or a class for expanded clones.

CDR3 protein	CDR3 DNA	D gene	clone size	V gene	J gene
CASSQMAGGQETQYF	TGTGCCAGCAGCCAAATGGCGGGGGGACAAGAGACCCAGTACTTC	TRBD2	NA	TRBV3-1/TRBV3-2	TRBJ2-5
CASSRTGGSGEQYF	TGTGCCAGCAGCCGGACAGGGGGTAGCGGCGAGCAGTACTTC	TRBD1	NA	TRBV7-3	TRBJ2-7
CASSYSQDRDTEAFF	TGTGCCAGCAGTTACTCCCAGGACAGGGACACTGAAGCTTTCTTT	TRBD1	NA	TRBV6-5	TRBJ1-1
CASSVRGTGELFF	TGTGCCAGCAGTGTCAGGGGCACCGGGGAGCTGTTTTTT	NA	once	TRBV2	TRBJ2-2
CASSLKLRTGRLGNTIYF	TGTGCCAGCAGCTTAAAGCTCAGGACAGGGAGGCTAGGAAACACCATATATTTT	TRBD1	NA	TRBV7-2	TRBJ1-3
CASSLRRTDTDTQYF	TGTGCCAGCAGCTTACGCAGGACAGACACAGATACGCAGTATTTT	NA	NA	TRBV5-6	TRBJ2-3
CASSALRDTQVGYTF	TGTGCCAGCAGTGCCCTCCGGGACACGCAGGTCGGCTACACCTTC	NA	once	TRBV28	TRBJ1-2
CASSSRGRGMYQETQYF	TGTGCCAGCAGCTCGAGGGGCAGAGGGATGTACCAAGAGACCCAGTACTTC	NA	NA	TRBV7-2	TRBJ2-5
CASSQVGQQNYGYTF	TGTGCCAGCAGCCAAGTAGGACAGCAGAACTATGGCTACACCTTC	NA	NA	TRBV3-1/TRBV3-2	TRBJ1-2
CASSARLGNNEQFF	TGTGCCAGCAGCGCTCGGTTAGGAAACAATGAGCAGTTCTTC	NA	NA	TRBV5-4	TRBJ2-1
CASSRGMSGDSYNEQFF	TGTGCCAGCAGTCGGGGGATGAGCGGGGACTCCTACAATGAGCAGTTCTTC	TRBD2	NA	TRBV6-6	TRBJ2-1
CASSTGTGSSNQPQHF	TGTGCCAGTAGTACCGGGACAGGCTCGAGCAATCAGCCCCAGCATTTT	TRBD1	NA	TRBV19	TRBJ1-5
CASSLTGRNTEAFF	TGTGCCAGCAGCTTAACCGGCAGGAACACTGAAGCTTTCTTT	NA	NA	TRBV7-3	TRBJ1-1
CASSTSTSYEQYF	TGCGCCAGCAGCACCTCGACTAGCTACGAGCAGTACTTC	NA	NA	TRBV5-1	TRBJ2-7
CASRPHHPASDEQFF	TGTGCCAGTAGACCCCACCACCCCGCGTCCGATGAGCAGTTCTTC	NA	NA	TRBV19	TRBJ2-1
CASTELASYEQYF	TGCGCCAGCACCGAACTAGCCAGCTACGAGCAGTACTTC	NA	NA	TRBV10-2	TRBJ2-7
CASTPGTGHQPQHF	TGTGCCAGTACCCCCGGGACAGGGCATCAGCCCCAGCATTTT	TRBD1	once	TRBV19	TRBJ1-5
CASSAGTGENTIYF	TGTGCCAGCAGCGCCGGGACGGGTGAAAACACCATATATTTT	NA	NA	TRBV9	TRBJ1-3
CASSLDYGEGKAFF	TGTGCCAGCAGCTTAGATTATGGGGAGGGGAAAGCTTTCTTT	NA	NA	TRBV11-2	TRBJ1-1
CATSRDLGVGEAFF	TGTGCCACCAGCAGAGATCTGGGGGTGGGAGAAGCTTTCTTT	NA	NA	TRBV15	TRBJ1-1
CASSSGTTYEQYF	TGTGCCAGCAGCTCCGGGACAACCTACGAGCAGTACTTC	NA	NA	TRBV7-9	TRBJ2-7
CASSLGGTDLGYF	TGTGCCAGCAGCTTAGGTGGGACGGACCTGGGGTACTTC	NA	NA	TRBV7-2	TRBJ2-7
CASSPGTGLNQPQHF	TGTGCCAGCAGCCCCGGGACAGGGCTCAATCAGCCCCAGCATTTT	TRBD1	NA	TRBV3-1/TRBV3-2	TRBJ1-5
CASTWGAIGSPLHF	TGTGCCAGCACGTGGGGAGCCATAGGTTCACCCCTCCACTTT	NA	NA	TRBV6-5	TRBJ1-6
CATTRGGNSNQPQHF	TGTGCCACCACCCGGGGAGGGAATAGCAATCAGCCCCAGCATTTT	NA	once	TRBV15	TRBJ1-5
CALRGETKNTEAFF	TGTGCCCTCAGGGGCGAGACAAAGAACACTGAAGCTTTCTTT	NA	NA	TRBV6-5	TRBJ1-1
CASSRGGGRSTYGYTF	TGTGCCAGCTCCAGGGGTGGGGGCCGATCCACCTATGGCTACACCTTC	NA	once	TRBV19	TRBJ1-2
CAWSVSDTYYEQYF	TGTGCCTGGAGTGTCAGTGACACATACTACGAGCAGTACTTC	NA	NA	TRBV30	TRBJ2-7
CASSAASGGAYGELFF	TGTGCCAGCAGTGCAGCTAGCGGGGGGGCTTACGGGGAGCTGTTTTTT	TRBD2	few	TRBV27	TRBJ2-2
CAISESGGDTDTQYF	TGTGCCATCAGTGAGTCAGGGGGGGACACAGATACGCAGTATTTT	NA	NA	TRBV10-3	TRBJ2-3
CASSLFSLAGQGGNQPQHF	TGTGCCAGCAGCTTATTCTCTTTAGCCGGCCAGGGGGGTAATCAGCCCCAGCATTTT	TRBD1	NA	TRBV7-2	TRBJ1-5
CASSLDGAAYGYTF	TGTGCCAGCAGCTTAGATGGGGCAGCATATGGCTACACCTTC	NA	NA	TRBV7-2	TRBJ1-2
CASSFSEDEKLFF	TGTGCCAGCAGTTTTTCGGAAGATGAAAAACTGTTTTTT	NA	NA	TRBV6-5	TRBJ1-4
CASSQGLTDTQYF	TGTGCCAGCAGCCAAGGACTGACAGATACGCAGTATTTT	NA	once	TRBV3-1/TRBV3-2	TRBJ2-3
CASSLFGPMNTEAFF	TGTGCCAGCAGTTTATTTGGACCGATGAACACTGAAGCTTTCTTT	NA	NA	TRBV28	TRBJ1-1
CASSRSGDPFNYGYTF	TGTGCCAGCTCACGATCAGGGGACCCCTTTAACTATGGCTACACCTTC	NA	NA	TRBV18	TRBJ1-2
CASSPGTGGAYGYTF	TGTGCCAGCTCACCGGGAACAGGGGGCGCTTATGGCTACACCTTC	TRBD1	NA	TRBV18	TRBJ1-2
CASSPPGQGNEQFF	TGTGCCAGCTCACCCCCGGGACAGGGCAATGAGCAGTTCTTC	TRBD1	NA	TRBV18	TRBJ2-1
CASSLQEITYEQYF	TGTGCCAGCAGCTTGCAAGAGATTACCTACGAGCAGTACTTC	NA	NA	TRBV11-2	TRBJ2-7
CASSQMDRVPPLHF	TGTGCCAGCAGCCAAATGGACAGAGTTCCACCCCTCCACTTT	NA	NA	TRBV3-1/TRBV3-2	TRBJ1-6
CASSTAGVPYNEQFF	TGCGCCAGCAGCACGGCAGGGGTCCCCTACAATGAGCAGTTCTTC	NA	NA	TRBV5-1	TRBJ2-1
CASSPTRDRYNQPQHF	TGTGCCAGCAGCCCAACCCGGGACAGGTACAATCAGCCCCAGCATTTT	TRBD1	NA	TRBV7-8	TRBJ1-5
CASSTDRASNQPQHF	TGTGCCAGCAGTACTGACAGGGCGAGCAATCAGCCCCAGCATTTT	TRBD1	NA	TRBV6-5	TRBJ1-5
CASSPTPTAEQYF	TGTGCCAGCTCACCGACCCCGACCGCCGAGCAGTACTTC	NA	NA	TRBV18	TRBJ2-7
CSAPGRLNTEAFF	TGCAGCGCTCCCGGACGGCTGAACACTGAAGCTTTCTTT	NA	NA	TRBV29-1	TRBJ1-1
CSASSTSGGDNEQFF	TGCAGTGCTAGTAGTACTAGCGGGGGAGACAATGAGCAGTTCTTC	TRBD2	NA	TRBV20-1	TRBJ2-1